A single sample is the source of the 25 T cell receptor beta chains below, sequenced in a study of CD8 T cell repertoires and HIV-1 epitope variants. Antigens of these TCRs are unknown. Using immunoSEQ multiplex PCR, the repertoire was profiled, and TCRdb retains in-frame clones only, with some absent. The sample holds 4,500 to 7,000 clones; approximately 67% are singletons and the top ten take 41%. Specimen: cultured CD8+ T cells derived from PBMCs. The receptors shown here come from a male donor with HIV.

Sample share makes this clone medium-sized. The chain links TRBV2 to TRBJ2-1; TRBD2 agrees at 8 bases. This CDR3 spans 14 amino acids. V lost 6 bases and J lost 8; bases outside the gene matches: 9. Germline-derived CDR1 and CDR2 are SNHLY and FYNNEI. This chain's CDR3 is CASSNSGMNDEQFF. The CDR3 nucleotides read TGTGCCAGCAGCAATAGCGGGATGAACGATGAGCAGTTCTTC.

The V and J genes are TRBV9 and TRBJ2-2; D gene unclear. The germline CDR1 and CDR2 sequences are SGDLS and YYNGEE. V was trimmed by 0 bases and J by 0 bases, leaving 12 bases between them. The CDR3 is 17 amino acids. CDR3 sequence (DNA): TGTGCCAGCAGCGTAGGAAGGTTTGCCGCGAACACCGGGGAGCTGTTTTTT. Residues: CASSVGRFAANTGELFF.

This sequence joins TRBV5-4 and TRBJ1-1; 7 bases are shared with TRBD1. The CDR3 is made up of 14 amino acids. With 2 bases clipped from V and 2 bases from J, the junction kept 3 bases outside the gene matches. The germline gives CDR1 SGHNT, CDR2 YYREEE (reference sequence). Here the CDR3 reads CASSLAGGNTEAFF. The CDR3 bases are TGTGCCAGCAGCTTAGCAGGGGGTAACACTGAAGCTTTCTTT.

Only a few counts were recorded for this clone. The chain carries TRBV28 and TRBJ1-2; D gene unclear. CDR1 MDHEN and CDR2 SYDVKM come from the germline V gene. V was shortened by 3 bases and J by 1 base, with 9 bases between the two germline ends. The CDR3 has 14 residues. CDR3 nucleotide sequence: TGTGCCAGCAGTTTCCCCGATGGTAACTATGGCTACACCTTC. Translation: CASSFPDGNYGYTF.

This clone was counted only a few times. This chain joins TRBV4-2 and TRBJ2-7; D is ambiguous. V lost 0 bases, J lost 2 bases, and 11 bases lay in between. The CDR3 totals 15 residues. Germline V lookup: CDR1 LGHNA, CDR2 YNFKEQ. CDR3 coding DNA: TGTGCCAGCAGCCAAGAAGACTCCCTTACCTACGAGCAGTACTTC. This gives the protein CASSQEDSLTYEQYF.

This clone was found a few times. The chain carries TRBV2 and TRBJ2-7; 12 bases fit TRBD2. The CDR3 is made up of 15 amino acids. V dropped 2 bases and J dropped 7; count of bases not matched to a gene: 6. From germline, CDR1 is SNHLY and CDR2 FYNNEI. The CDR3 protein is CASSESTSGRREQYF. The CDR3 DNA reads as TGTGCCAGCAGTGAATCCACTAGCGGGAGGCGGGAGCAGTACTTC.

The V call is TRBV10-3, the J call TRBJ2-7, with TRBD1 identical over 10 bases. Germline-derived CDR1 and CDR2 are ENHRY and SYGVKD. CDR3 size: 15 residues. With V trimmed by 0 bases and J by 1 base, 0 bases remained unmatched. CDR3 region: CAISESGQGSYEQYF. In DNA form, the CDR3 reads TGTGCCATCAGTGAGTCGGGACAGGGGTCCTACGAGCAGTACTTC.

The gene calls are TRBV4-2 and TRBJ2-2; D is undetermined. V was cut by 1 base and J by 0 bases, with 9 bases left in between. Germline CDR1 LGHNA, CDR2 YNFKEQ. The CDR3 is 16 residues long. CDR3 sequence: CASSQGRSPNTGELFF. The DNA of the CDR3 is TGTGCCAGCAGCCAAGGAAGGAGTCCGAACACCGGGGAGCTGTTTTTT.

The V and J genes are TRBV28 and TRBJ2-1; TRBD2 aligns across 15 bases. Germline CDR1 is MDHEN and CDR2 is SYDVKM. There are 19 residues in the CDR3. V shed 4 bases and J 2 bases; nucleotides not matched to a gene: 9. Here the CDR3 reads CASSSVPGLAGGTYNEQFF. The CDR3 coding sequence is TGTGCCAGCAGTTCCGTCCCGGGACTAGCGGGGGGAACCTACAATGAGCAGTTCTTC. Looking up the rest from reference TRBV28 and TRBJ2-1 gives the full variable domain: DVKVTQSSRYLVKRTGEKVFLECVQDMDHENMFWYRQDPGLGLRLIYFSYDVKMKEKGDIPEGYSVSREKKERFSLILESASTNQTSMYLCASSSVPGLAGGTYNEQFFGPGTRLTVL.

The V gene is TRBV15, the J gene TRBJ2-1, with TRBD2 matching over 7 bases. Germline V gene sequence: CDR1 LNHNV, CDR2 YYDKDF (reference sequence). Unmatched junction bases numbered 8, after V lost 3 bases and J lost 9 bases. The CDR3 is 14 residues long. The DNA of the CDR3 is TGTGCCACCAGCAGCGGGGGGAGTCGTGGTGAGCAGTTCTTC. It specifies CATSSGGSRGEQFF.

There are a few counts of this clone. This CDR3 reads CASSYRDPISNQPQHF. CDR3 coding DNA: TGTGCCAGCAGTTATAGGGACCCTATTAGCAATCAGCCCCAGCATTTT. The J gene is TRBJ1-5, the V gene TRBV6-6, with D possibly being TRBD1 (5 bases). Germline V gene data show CDR1 as MNHNY and CDR2 as SVGAGI (reference sequence). This CDR3 is built from 16 residues. V shed 3 bases and J shed 0 bases, with 12 bases lying between them.

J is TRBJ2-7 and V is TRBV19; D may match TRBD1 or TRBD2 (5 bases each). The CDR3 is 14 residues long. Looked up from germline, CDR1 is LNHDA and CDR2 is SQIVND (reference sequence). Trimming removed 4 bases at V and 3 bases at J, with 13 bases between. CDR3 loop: CASSTGTTYYEQYF. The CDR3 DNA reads TGTGCCAGTAGTACAGGGACCACCTACTACGAGCAGTACTTC.

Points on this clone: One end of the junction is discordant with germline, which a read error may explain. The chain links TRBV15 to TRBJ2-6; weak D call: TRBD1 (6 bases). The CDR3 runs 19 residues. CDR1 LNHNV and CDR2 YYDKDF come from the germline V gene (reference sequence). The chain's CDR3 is CATSTLGLGAGSGVNVLTF. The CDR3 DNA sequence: TGTGCCACCAGCACCCTTGGGTTGGGGGCAGGCTCTGGGGTCAACGTCCTGACTTTC. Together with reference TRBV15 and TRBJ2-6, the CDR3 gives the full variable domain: DAMVIQNPRYQVTQFGKPVTLSCSQTLNHNVMYWYQQKSSQAPKLLFHYYDKDFNNEADTPDNFQSRRPNTSFCFLDIRSPGLGDTAMYLCATSTLGLGAGSGVNVLTFGAGSRLTVL.

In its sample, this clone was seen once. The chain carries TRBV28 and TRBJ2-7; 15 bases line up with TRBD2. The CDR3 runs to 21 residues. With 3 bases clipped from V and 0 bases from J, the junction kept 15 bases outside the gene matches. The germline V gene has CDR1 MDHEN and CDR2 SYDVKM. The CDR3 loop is CASSLWNSGTSGRTSSYEQYF. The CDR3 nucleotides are TGTGCCAGCAGTTTGTGGAACTCTGGGACTAGCGGGAGGACGAGCTCCTACGAGCAGTACTTC.

The CDR3 here is CASSLAGGPDNEQFF. CDR3 DNA sequence: TGTGCCAGCTCGCTAGCGGGGGGGCCGGACAATGAGCAGTTCTTC. The genes are TRBV18 and TRBJ2-1; 12 nucleotides match TRBD2. Looked up from germline, CDR1 is KGHSH and CDR2 is LQKENI. The trim removed 6 bases at V and 5 bases at J, leaving 5 bases unmatched. CDR3 length: 15 amino acids. The full variable domain, its missing parts supplied by reference TRBV18 and TRBJ2-1, is NAGVMQNPRHLVRRRGQEARLRCSPMKGHSHVYWYRQLPEEGLKFMVYLQKENIIDESGMPKERFSAEFPKEGPSILRIQQVVRGDSAAYFCASSLAGGPDNEQFFGPGTRLTVL.

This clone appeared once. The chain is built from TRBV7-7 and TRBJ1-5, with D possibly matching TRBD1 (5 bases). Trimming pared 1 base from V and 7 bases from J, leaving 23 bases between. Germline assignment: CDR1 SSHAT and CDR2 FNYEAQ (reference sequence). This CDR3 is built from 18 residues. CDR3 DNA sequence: TGTGCCAGCAGCTTAGGGGGTTGGGGGGGAGTTACTGGGCAGCCCCAGCATTTT. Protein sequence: CASSLGGWGGVTGQPQHF.

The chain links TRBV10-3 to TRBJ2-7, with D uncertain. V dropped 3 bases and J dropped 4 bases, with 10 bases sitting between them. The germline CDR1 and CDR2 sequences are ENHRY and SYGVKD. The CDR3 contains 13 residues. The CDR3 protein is CAISDSETYEQYF. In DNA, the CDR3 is TGTGCCATCAGTGACTCGGAGACGTACGAGCAGTACTTC.

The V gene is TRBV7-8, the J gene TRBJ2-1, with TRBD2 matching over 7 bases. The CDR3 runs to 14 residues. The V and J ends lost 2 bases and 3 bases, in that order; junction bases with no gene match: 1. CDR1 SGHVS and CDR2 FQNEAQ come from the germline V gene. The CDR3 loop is CASSLSGDYNEQFF. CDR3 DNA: TGTGCCAGCAGCTTAAGCGGGGACTACAATGAGCAGTTCTTC.

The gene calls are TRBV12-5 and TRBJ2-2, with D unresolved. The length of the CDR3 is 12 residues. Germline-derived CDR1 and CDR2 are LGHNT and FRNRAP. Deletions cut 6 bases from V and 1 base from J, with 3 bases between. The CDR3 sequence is CASGQNTGELFF. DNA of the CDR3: TGTGCTAGTGGCCAGAACACCGGGGAGCTGTTTTTT.

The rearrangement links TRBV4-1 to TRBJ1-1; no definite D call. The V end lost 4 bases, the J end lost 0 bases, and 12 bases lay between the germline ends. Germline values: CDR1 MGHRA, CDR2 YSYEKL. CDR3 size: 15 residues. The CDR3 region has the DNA TGCGCCAGCAGCCCCCGTTTGCTCATGAACACTGAAGCTTTCTTT. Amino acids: CASSPRLLMNTEAFF.

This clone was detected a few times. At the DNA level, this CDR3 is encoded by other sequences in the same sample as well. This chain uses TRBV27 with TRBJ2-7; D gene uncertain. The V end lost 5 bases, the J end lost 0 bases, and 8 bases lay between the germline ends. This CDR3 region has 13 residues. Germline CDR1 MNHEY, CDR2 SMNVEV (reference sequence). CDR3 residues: CASSLRGSYEQYF. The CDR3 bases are TGTGCCAGCAGTCTCCGAGGCTCCTACGAGCAGTACTTC.

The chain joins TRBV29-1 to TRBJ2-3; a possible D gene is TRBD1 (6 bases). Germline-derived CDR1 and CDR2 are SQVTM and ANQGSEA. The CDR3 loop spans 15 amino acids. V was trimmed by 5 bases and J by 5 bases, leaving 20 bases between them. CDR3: CSVSDLGGVIDTQYF. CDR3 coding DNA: TGCAGCGTTTCAGACTTAGGGGGAGTGATAGATACGCAGTATTTT.

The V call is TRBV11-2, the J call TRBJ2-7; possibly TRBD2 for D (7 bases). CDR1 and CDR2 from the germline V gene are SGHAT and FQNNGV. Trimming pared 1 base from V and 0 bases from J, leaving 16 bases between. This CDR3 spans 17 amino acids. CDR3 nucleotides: TGTGCCAGCAGCTTAGTCGGCGGGGGCCGACCCTCCTACGAGCAGTACTTC. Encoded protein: CASSLVGGGRPSYEQYF.

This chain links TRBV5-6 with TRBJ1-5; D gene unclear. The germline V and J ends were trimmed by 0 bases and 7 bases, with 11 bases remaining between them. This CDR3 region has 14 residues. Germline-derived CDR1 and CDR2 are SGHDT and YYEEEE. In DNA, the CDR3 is TGTGCCAGCAGCTTGGCCGAGGCCCGACAGCCCCAGCATTTT. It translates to CASSLAEARQPQHF. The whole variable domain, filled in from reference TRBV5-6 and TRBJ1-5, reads DAGVTQSPTHLIKTRGQQVTLRCSPKSGHDTVSWYQQALGQGPQFIFQYYEEEERQRGNFPDRFSGHQFPNYSSELNVNALLLGDSALYLCASSLAEARQPQHFGDGTRLSIL.

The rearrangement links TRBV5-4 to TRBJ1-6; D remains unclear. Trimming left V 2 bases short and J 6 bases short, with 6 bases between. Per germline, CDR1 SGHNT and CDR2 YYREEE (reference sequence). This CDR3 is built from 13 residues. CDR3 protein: CASSFGINSPLHF. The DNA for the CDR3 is TGTGCCAGCAGCTTTGGAATTAATTCACCCCTCCACTTT.